The rows below give T cell receptor beta chains drawn from one sample of a study of OX40 agonist ivuxolimab in advanced cancers. Sequencing used immunoSEQ multiplex PCR; TCRdb keeps in-frame clones, though not all of them. The table includes approximately 37,000 clones, about four fifths detected once. The sample was CD4+ or CD8+ T cells sorted from blood, taken in a trial of the OX40 agonist ivuxolimab. These receptors were collected from an adult with an advanced solid tumor such as melanoma, head and neck, liver or kidney cancer. Each CDR3 is given with its conserved first and last residue. The D gene is left open where the match is weak.

d_call | j_call | v_call | cdr3_aa
- | TRBJ2-4 | TRBV29-1 | CSVEDTYLAKNIQYF
TRBD1 | TRBJ2-3 | TRBV4-1 | CASSLTGGYSTDTQYF
- | TRBJ1-1 | TRBV29-1 | CSVGWPRGMNTEAFF
- | TRBJ2-6 | TRBV6-5 | CASSYSSGSGANVLTF
- | TRBJ2-2 | TRBV25-1 | CASSDTRSVTGELFF
- | TRBJ2-1 | TRBV28 | CASSLGTHNNEQFF
- | TRBJ1-5 | TRBV19 | CASSIKGPQPQHF
- | TRBJ1-5 | TRBV6-1 | CASRGQSNQPQHF
- | TRBJ1-5 | TRBV12-5 | CASGLDHQPQHF
- | TRBJ1-1 | TRBV2 | CASSVEGMTEAFF
- | TRBJ2-5 | TRBV25-1 | CASTPSHKETQYF
- | TRBJ2-5 | TRBV4-1 | CASSPGFSGTEETQYF
- | TRBJ2-7 | TRBV28 | CASSLSFRGGNEQYF
- | TRBJ1-1 | TRBV6-5 | CASSIPNTEAFF
TRBD2 | TRBJ2-5 | TRBV4-1 | CASSQVSGGQETQYF
TRBD1 | TRBJ2-7 | TRBV5-5 | CASGTWTGRYEQYF
- | TRBJ2-6 | TRBV6-4 | CASSPGTDAGANVLTF
- | TRBJ2-6 | TRBV6-6 | CASSRDFGANVLTF
- | TRBJ2-1 | TRBV9 | CASSTSALSYNEQFF
TRBD2 | TRBJ2-2 | TRBV7-3 | CASSLTLAVTGELFF
- | TRBJ2-7 | TRBV28 | CASSLGGVGHEQYF
- | TRBJ1-5 | TRBV19 | CASSIDDYQPQHF
TRBD1 | TRBJ2-2 | TRBV5-4 | CASSGSGTVNTGELFF
- | TRBJ1-1 | TRBV10-1 | CASSEEPNTEAFF
- | TRBJ1-3 | TRBV5-1 | CASREGESSGNTIYF
TRBD1 | TRBJ1-1 | TRBV5-4 | CASSLGTGGFMNTEAFF
- | - | TRBV5-6 | CASSFGYGSEQYF
TRBD1 | TRBJ1-2 | TRBV2 | CASDQTTGGHGYTF
- | TRBJ1-5 | TRBV6-1 | CASSEDRWTNQPQHF
TRBD1 | TRBJ1-6 | TRBV5-1 | CASSWTGTGDSPLHF
- | TRBJ1-1 | TRBV19 | CASSSGLRGTEAFF
- | TRBJ2-3 | TRBV30 | CAWSPTDTQYF
TRBD1 | TRBJ1-2 | TRBV29-1 | CSVQDRIHGYTF
- | TRBJ1-6 | TRBV25-1 | CASKSGQLINSPLHF
TRBD1 | TRBJ2-1 | TRBV2 | CASSERPGQGGNEQFF
- | TRBJ1-2 | TRBV20-1 | CSARNGYTF
TRBD1 | TRBJ1-1 | TRBV2 | CASSDRTGRRTEAFF
TRBD1 | TRBJ1-2 | TRBV11-2 | CASSSDRVGGYTF
TRBD1 | TRBJ2-2 | TRBV19 | CASSIDTGAGGELFF
- | TRBJ1-2 | TRBV28 | CASSLLDGYTF
TRBD1 | TRBJ1-2 | TRBV6-5 | CASGDRGLGYTF
- | TRBJ1-6 | TRBV10-1 | CASSDYSPLHF
- | TRBJ2-7 | TRBV6-1 | CASSELVSPKYEQYF
TRBD1 | TRBJ2-7 | TRBV6-6 | CASSTGQGRLYEQYF